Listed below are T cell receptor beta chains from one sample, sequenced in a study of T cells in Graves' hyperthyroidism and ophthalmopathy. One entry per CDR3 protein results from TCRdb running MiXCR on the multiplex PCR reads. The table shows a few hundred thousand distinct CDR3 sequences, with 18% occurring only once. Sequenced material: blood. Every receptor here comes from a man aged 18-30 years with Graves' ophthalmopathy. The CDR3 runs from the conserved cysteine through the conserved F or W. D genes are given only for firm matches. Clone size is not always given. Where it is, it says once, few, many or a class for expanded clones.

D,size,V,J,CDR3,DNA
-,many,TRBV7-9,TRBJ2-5,CASSPEGVGSGTQYF,TGTGCCAGCAGCCCCGAGGGCGTGGGCTCCGGGACCCAGTACTTC
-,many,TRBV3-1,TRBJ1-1,CASSQDFVGQLAEAFF,TGTGCCAGCAGCCAAGATTTCGTGGGCCAGCTGGCTGAAGCTTTCTTT
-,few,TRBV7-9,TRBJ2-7,CASSSGQVVVEQYF,TGTGCCAGCAGCTCGGGACAAGTTGTGGTCGAGCAGTACTTC
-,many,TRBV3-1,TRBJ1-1,CASSQVSRGTEAFF,TGTGCCAGCAGCCAAGTGAGCCGCGGCACTGAAGCTTTCTTT
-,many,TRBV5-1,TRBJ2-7,CASSLDRRAYEQYF,TGCGCCAGCAGCTTGGACAGGCGAGCCTACGAGCAGTACTTC
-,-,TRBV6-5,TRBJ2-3,CASSYRTPRDRDSTDTQYF,TGTGCCAGCAGTTACCGTACCCCGCGAGACAGGGACTCCACAGATACGCAGTATTTT
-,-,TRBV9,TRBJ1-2,CASSVEGLNYGYTF,TGTGCCAGCAGCGTAGAGGGGCTCAACTATGGCTACACCTTC
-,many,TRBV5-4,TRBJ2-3,CASSLALGVTDTQYF,TGTGCCAGCAGCTTGGCCTTAGGAGTCACAGATACGCAGTATTTT
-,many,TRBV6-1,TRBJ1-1,CASRRRGAGGTEAFF,TGTGCCAGCAGGCGCAGAGGGGCGGGTGGCACTGAAGCTTTCTTT
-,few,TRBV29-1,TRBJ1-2,CSVEEGRAGYTF,TGCAGCGTTGAAGAGGGTAGAGCTGGCTACACCTTC
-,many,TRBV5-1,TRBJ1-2,CASSPLGRRYGYTF,TGCGCCAGCAGCCCCCTGGGGAGACGGTACGGCTACACCTTC
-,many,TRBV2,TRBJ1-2,CASSESKVRVFGYTF,TGTGCCAGCAGTGAATCCAAGGTCAGGGTGTTTGGCTACACCTTC
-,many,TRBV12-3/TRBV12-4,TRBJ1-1,CASSPGPAGRTEAFF,TGTGCCAGCAGTCCGGGCCCGGCGGGGCGCACTGAAGCTTTCTTT
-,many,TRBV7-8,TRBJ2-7,CASSLSDSARGEQYF,TGTGCCAGCAGCTTATCGGACAGCGCCAGAGGCGAGCAGTACTTC
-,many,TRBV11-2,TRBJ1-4,CASSLLPRGANEKLFF,TGTGCCAGCAGCCTCCTCCCCAGGGGCGCTAATGAAAAACTGTTTTTT
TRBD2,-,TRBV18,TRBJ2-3,CASSPTSGGDPDTQYF,TGTGCCAGCTCACCAACTAGCGGGGGGGATCCGGATACGCAGTATTTT
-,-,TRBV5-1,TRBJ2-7,CASSLVGPGKEQYF,TGCGCCAGCAGCTTGGTGGGGCCCGGGAAGGAGCAGTACTTC
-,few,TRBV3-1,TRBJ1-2,CASRQGNYGYTF,TGTGCCAGCAGGCAGGGGAACTATGGCTACACCTTC
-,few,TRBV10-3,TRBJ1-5,CAISEMGNQPQHF,TGTGCCATCAGTGAGATGGGAAATCAGCCCCAGCATTTT
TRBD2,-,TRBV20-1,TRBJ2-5,CSAWTSGRTDETQYF,TGCAGTGCTTGGACTAGCGGGAGGACCGACGAGACCCAGTACTTC
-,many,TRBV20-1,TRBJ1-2,CSAASTALSSYGYTF,TGCAGCGCCGCGAGTACAGCCTTAAGCAGCTATGGCTACACCTTC
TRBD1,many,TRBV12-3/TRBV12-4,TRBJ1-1,CASSFAQGANTEAFF,TGTGCCAGCAGTTTCGCGCAGGGGGCGAACACTGAAGCTTTCTTT
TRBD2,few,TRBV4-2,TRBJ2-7,CASSQQLLAGGYEQYF,TGTGCCAGCAGCCAACAACTACTAGCGGGGGGCTACGAGCAGTACTTC
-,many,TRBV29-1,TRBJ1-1,CSVRSGNTEAFF,TGCAGCGTTAGGTCAGGGAACACTGAAGCTTTCTTT
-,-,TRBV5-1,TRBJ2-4,CASSLEGGGRNIQYF,TGCGCCAGCAGCTTGGAGGGGGGGGGCAGGAACATTCAGTACTTC